One and the same sample provided the 21 T cell receptor beta chains below, sequenced in a study of T cell repertoires in cytomegalovirus infection. TCRdb reprocessed the reads via MiXCR and lists one record per CDR3 protein. In the table there are roughly 240,000 distinct CDR3 sequences, 6.5% of which are singletons. Material for sequencing was PBMCs. The receptors stem from a human donor in good health (CMV status not recorded). Some clones in this sample may be carry-over from other donors' samples.

This clonotype was counted many times. V usage is TRBV7-2 and J usage is TRBJ1-2; 8 bases map to TRBD1. CDR3 length: 13 residues. CDR1 is SGHTA and CDR2 is FQGNSA in the germline V gene. The V and J ends lost 7 bases and 14 bases, in that order; junction bases with no gene match: 15. The chain's CDR3 is CASTADRVGSSTF. The CDR3 DNA sequence: TGTGCCAGCACCGCGGACAGGGTTGGTTCTAGTACCTTC.

This clonotype was detected ten times or more. This rearrangement joins TRBV7-2 to TRBJ1-4; D perhaps matches TRBD1 (5 bases). In germline, CDR1 is SGHTA, CDR2 FQGNSA. The ends were cut back, 2 bases at V and 7 bases at J, with 17 bases in the middle. The CDR3 consists of 16 residues. Here the CDR3 reads CASSLNGARFSEKLFF. DNA for the CDR3: TGTGCCAGCAGCTTAAATGGGGCTCGATTTAGTGAAAAACTGTTTTTT. Supplemented by reference TRBV7-2 and TRBJ1-4, the full variable domain reads GAGVSQSPSNKVTEKGKDVELRCDPISGHTALYWYRQSLGQGLEFLIYFQGNSAPDKSGLPSDRFSAERTGGSVSTLTIQRTQQEDSAVYLCASSLNGARFSEKLFFGSGTQLSVL.

V is TRBV28 and J is TRBJ2-4, with 8 bases lining up with TRBD1. CDR3 length: 15 residues. From germline, CDR1 is MDHEN and CDR2 SYDVKM. J lost 3 bases, V lost 6 bases, and 7 bases had no gene match. As DNA, the CDR3 is TGTGCCAGCAGCCCCTGGACAGGGAGCAAAAACATTCAGTACTTC. It yields the protein CASSPWTGSKNIQYF.

The chain has TRBV29-1 and TRBJ2-7, with TRBD1 matching 7 bases. The CDR3 has 13 residues. V lost 4 bases to trimming and J lost 4 bases; unmatched junction nucleotides: 7. Germline-derived CDR1 and CDR2 are SQVTM and ANQGSEA. CDR3 amino acids: CSVVGQHMYEQYF. DNA for the CDR3: TGCAGCGTTGTGGGACAGCACATGTACGAGCAGTACTTC.

Ten or more counts support this clonotype. The chain carries TRBV20-1 and TRBJ1-4; D gene unclear. V lost 4 bases and J lost 0, with 6 bases in between. The CDR3 runs to 13 residues. The V gene's germline CDR1 is DFQATT and CDR2 SNEGSKA (reference sequence). The CDR3 loop reads CSATIATNEKLFF. The CDR3 DNA follows: TGCAGTGCTACAATAGCAACTAATGAAAAACTGTTTTTT.

V gene TRBV25-1 combines with J gene TRBJ2-7, with D perhaps TRBD1 (5 bases). Germline CDR1 MGHDK, CDR2 SYGVNS. CDR3 length equals 13 residues. The V gene lost 4 bases and the J gene lost 5 bases, with 12 bases spanning the gap. The CDR3 sequence: CASSALTVNEQYF. DNA of the CDR3: TGTGCCAGCAGTGCGTTGACAGTCAACGAGCAGTACTTC.

Many counts were recorded for this clonotype. The chain couples TRBV20-1 to TRBJ2-3, with 12 bases that match TRBD2. Per the germline V gene, CDR1 is DFQATT and CDR2 is SNEGSKA (reference sequence). The CDR3 sequence is 15 residues long. V shed 5 bases, J shed 2 bases, and the junction held 5 bases outside the gene matches. The CDR3 DNA sequence: TGCAGTGCTTTGACTAGCGGGGGACCCACAGATACGCAGTATTTT. This encodes CSALTSGGPTDTQYF.

In its sample, this clonotype was seen many times. V usage is TRBV7-8 and J usage is TRBJ1-1; 8 nucleotides agree with TRBD1. Germline CDR1 is SGHVS and CDR2 is FQNEAQ. This CDR3 contains 17 residues. The J segment lost 0 bases and the V segment lost 1 base, leaving 7 bases of the junction unmatched. The CDR3, as DNA: TGTGCCAGCAGCTTAGGGCAGGGGGCCGGGTTGAACACTGAAGCTTTCTTT. Its protein is CASSLGQGAGLNTEAFF.

This clonotype was counted at least ten times. The rearrangement uses TRBV7-2 and TRBJ2-3; perhaps D is TRBD1 or TRBD2 (6 bases each). Trimming removed 1 base from V and 5 bases from J, with 13 bases in between. CDR3 size: 15 residues. Looked up from germline, CDR1 is SGHTA and CDR2 is FQGNSA. CDR3 protein: CASSLDRGLRDTQYF. CDR3 in DNA: TGTGCCAGCAGCTTAGATCGGGGGCTTAGAGATACGCAGTATTTT.

In this sample, this clonotype turned up many times. The rearrangement joins TRBV7-2 to TRBJ1-2; D call uncertain. Germline V lookup: CDR1 SGHTA, CDR2 FQGNSA. The germline V and J ends were trimmed by 2 bases and 8 bases, with 9 bases remaining between them. This CDR3 contains 12 residues. CDR3: CASSLQDSGYTF. The CDR3 region has the DNA TGTGCCAGCAGCTTACAAGATTCGGGCTACACCTTC.

This clonotype was seen at least ten times. The chain recombines TRBV29-1 with TRBJ2-1; 10 bases match TRBD2. CDR1 is SQVTM and CDR2 is ANQGSEA in the germline V gene. Trimming at V came to 0 bases and at J to 1 base, leaving 3 bases not matched to a gene. The CDR3 is 16 residues long. The CDR3 nucleotides are TGCAGCGTTGAAGATCAGCGGGGGGGATCCTACAATGAGCAGTTCTTC. It specifies CSVEDQRGGSYNEQFF.

This clonotype was detected only a few times. This sequence joins TRBV10-1 and TRBJ1-1; maybe TRBD1 (5 bases). Germline-derived CDR1 and CDR2 are WNHNN and SYGVQD (reference sequence). This CDR3 has 12 residues. V shed 4 bases and J shed 7 bases, with 10 bases lying between them. As DNA, the CDR3 is TGCGCCAGCAGTGCGGGGCAGATTGAAGCTTTCTTT. Encoded protein: CASSAGQIEAFF.

This clonotype has ten or more counts. The rearrangement uses TRBV6-6 and TRBJ2-7; possibly TRBD1 or TRBD2 for D (5 bases each). V lost 11 bases, J lost 3 bases, and 14 bases lay in between. Germline loops: CDR1 MNHNY, CDR2 SVGAGI (reference sequence). CDR3 length: 12 residues. In DNA form, the CDR3 reads TGTGCCTCCAAGGGGAGAGACTACGAGCAGTACTTC. Translation gives CASKGRDYEQYF.

This clonotype occurred many times. V gene TRBV4-2 combines with J gene TRBJ2-5; the D is unclear. There are 15 residues in the CDR3. The V end lost 0 bases, the J end lost 1 base, and 9 bases lay between the germline ends. Germline CDR1 LGHNA, CDR2 YNFKEQ. Written as DNA, the CDR3 is TGTGCCAGCAGCCAAGATCCGACTGCCCAAGAGACCCAGTACTTC. Residues: CASSQDPTAQETQYF.

This clonotype was counted ten times or more. The CDR3 reads CASSRSLTGQYGYTF. The CDR3 nucleotides read TGTGCCAGCAGCCGAAGCCTGACAGGGCAATATGGCTACACCTTC. V gene TRBV5-5 combines with J gene TRBJ1-2, with 7 bases identical to TRBD1. Germline V gene sequence: CDR1 SGHKS, CDR2 YYEKEE (reference sequence). The CDR3 spans 15 residues. V dropped 4 bases and J dropped 5; count of bases not matched to a gene: 11.

This clonotype was picked up many times. This rearrangement joins TRBV2 to TRBJ1-2, with D possibly matching TRBD1 (6 bases). Between the trimmed V and J ends, which lost 9 bases and 11 bases, there was a span of 13 bases. The CDR3 is 10 amino acids. The germline gives CDR1 SNHLY, CDR2 FYNNEI. The CDR3: CASGGGAYTF. The CDR3 nucleotides read TGTGCCAGTGGAGGGGGGGCATACACCTTC.

This clonotype came up many times. This sequence joins TRBV29-1 and TRBJ2-1, with a possible D match to TRBD2 (5 bases). The CDR3 runs to 15 residues. From germline, CDR1 is SQVTM and CDR2 ANQGSEA. V was trimmed by 2 bases and J by 6 bases, leaving 17 bases between them. CDR3 DNA: TGCAGCGTTGAAAGGGCTAGCACGCATCGCAATGAGCAGTTCTTC. Residues: CSVERASTHRNEQFF.

This clonotype was seen repeatedly, ten times or more. The V and J genes are TRBV4-3 and TRBJ1-2; 8 bases are shared with TRBD1. The CDR3 length is 15 residues. The germline V gene encodes CDR1 LGHNA and CDR2 YSLEER. V shed 3 bases and J 10 bases; nucleotides not matched to a gene: 13. CDR3 loop: CASSQHPGQVVSYTF. As DNA, the CDR3 is TGCGCCAGCAGCCAGCACCCGGGACAGGTTGTGTCCTACACCTTC.

This clonotype was found a few times. CDR3 in amino acids: CASTLGAISGANVLTF. The CDR3 DNA reads as TGTGCCAGTACACTCGGGGCCATCTCTGGGGCCAACGTCCTGACTTTC. V and J are TRBV19 and TRBJ2-6; D possibly uses TRBD1 or TRBD2 (5 bases each). Trimming removed 7 bases from V and 0 bases from J, with 13 bases in between. The CDR3 consists of 16 residues. Germline-derived CDR1 and CDR2 are LNHDA and SQIVND (reference sequence). Based on the CDR3 plus reference TRBV19 and TRBJ2-6, the full variable domain is DGGITQSPKYLFRKEGQNVTLSCEQNLNHDAMYWYRQDPGQGLRLIYYSQIVNDFQKGDIAEGYSVSREKKESFPLTVTSAQKNPTAFYLCASTLGAISGANVLTFGAGSRLTVL.

The chain uses TRBV6-4 and TRBJ1-2; 9 nucleotides align to TRBD1. Per germline, CDR1 MRHNA and CDR2 SNTAGT. With 3 bases clipped from V and 8 bases from J, the junction kept 7 bases outside the gene matches. The CDR3 is 14 amino acids. The CDR3 DNA reads TGTGCCAGCAGTGAACAGGGGGCGTCGGGGGGCTACACCTTC. Encoded protein: CASSEQGASGGYTF.

This clonotype was found many times. The J gene is TRBJ2-2, the V gene TRBV29-1; D unclear. The CDR3 contains 12 residues. Germline CDR1 SQVTM, CDR2 ANQGSEA. Trimming pared 7 bases from V and 5 bases from J, leaving 11 bases between. For the CDR3, the DNA is TGCAGCGCTCAAGGTCGGACCGGGGAGCTGTTTTTT. This codes for CSAQGRTGELFF.